One sample yielded the 4 T cell receptor beta chains listed below, sequenced in a study of blood T cell repertoires in COVID-19. Profiling relied on immunoSEQ multiplex PCR, and the TCRdb table lists in-frame clones only, not all of them. The data hold a few hundred thousand clones, with roughly 91% observed a single time. The sample comprised PBMCs or T cells enriched from blood (not recorded which). Every receptor here comes from a man aged 40-49 years who had recovered from COVID-19.

The chain is built from TRBV9 and TRBJ2-1; TRBD2 aligns across 12 bases. CDR1 and CDR2 (germline): SGDLS, YYNGEE. J gave up 4 bases and V 3 bases, and 5 bases lay outside the gene matches. This CDR3 contains 16 residues. CDR3 in amino acids: CASSARGTSGYNEQFF. CDR3 nucleotides: TGTGCCAGCAGCGCCAGAGGGACTAGCGGGTACAATGAGCAGTTCTTC.

The gene calls are TRBV2 and TRBJ1-1; D is unresolved. The CDR3 loop spans 14 amino acids. The ends were cut back, 8 bases at V and 3 bases at J, with 16 bases in the middle. Germline V CDR1 and CDR2: SNHLY, FYNNEI. The CDR3 nucleotides read TGTGCCAGCGGAGTTGGGCGGGCGGACACTGAAGCTTTCTTT. It translates to CASGVGRADTEAFF.

The chain recombines TRBV5-6 with TRBJ2-7; D ambiguous. V shed 3 bases and J shed 4 bases, with 5 bases lying between them. Germline V gene data show CDR1 as SGHDT and CDR2 as YYEEEE. CDR3 length equals 11 residues. CDR3 DNA sequence: TGTGCCAGCAGCTCCCAATACGAGCAGTACTTC. Translation gives CASSSQYEQYF. Based on the CDR3 plus reference TRBV5-6 and TRBJ2-7, the full variable domain is DAGVTQSPTHLIKTRGQQVTLRCSPKSGHDTVSWYQQALGQGPQFIFQYYEEEERQRGNFPDRFSGHQFPNYSSELNVNALLLGDSALYLCASSSQYEQYFGPGTRLTVT.

This clone has only a few counts. This sequence joins TRBV3-1 (or the pseudogene TRBV3-2) and TRBJ2-2, with D possibly matching TRBD2 (5 bases). Germline V gene lookup returns CDR1 LGHDT and CDR2 YNNKEL (reference sequence). The CDR3 is 14 residues long. The V end was cut by 1 base, the J end by 8 bases, with 11 bases between. The CDR3 protein is CASSQGNSGGELFF. The CDR3 bases are TGTGCCAGCAGCCAAGGGAACTCGGGAGGGGAGCTGTTTTTT.